This entry features one T cell receptor beta chain sequence. Its antigen is not identified. This sample is part of a study of cytomegalovirus exposure and HLA in healthy donors. This CDR3 spans 12 amino acids. V shed 3 bases and J shed 11 bases, with 8 bases lying between them. CDR1 and CDR2 from the germline V gene are MNHEY and SVGAGI. In the PCR, 60 Vbeta and 13 Jbeta primers were used. Method: immunoSEQ multiplex PCR; TCRdb's copy keeps in-frame clones and lacks some. The sample table includes about 120,000 clones. Study-level findings and limits: Some highly shared sequence variants likely arose as a pipeline artifact. Versus the approximately 700-donor mean, an Asian-associated ancestry cluster reportedly showed fewer N-insertions in a later analysis. Some TCR beta chains (more than 150 of them) were listed as cytomegalovirus-associated.

The specimen sequenced was PBMCs. The source of this sequence is a man aged 18 to 29 in good health and CMV-seronegative. The gene calls are TRBV6-5 and TRBJ1-6; D unclear. CDR3 region: CASSYLSTPLHF. The DNA for the CDR3 is TGTGCCAGCAGTTATTTATCTACACCCCTCCACTTT.